This T cell receptor beta chain was found in a study of regulatory T cells in long-lasting Graves disease. Germline CDR1 reads MNHEY; CDR2 reads SMNVEV (reference sequence). The CDR3 spans 15 residues. V gave up 0 bases and J gave up 2 bases, with 5 bases separating them. This sample's time point: persistent/refractory GD, antithyroid drugs over 5 years with positive TRAb. PBMC RNA served as the TCR library source. According to the study, TCR beta libraries were built with iRepertoire HTBI primers and CDR3-region Arm-PCR. TCRdb re-called the multiplex PCR reads with MiXCR, one entry per CDR3 protein. The table records roughly 450,000 distinct CDR3 sequences, roughly 23% of them present only once.

The origin of this receptor is a female donor with Graves disease. V usage is TRBV27 and J usage is TRBJ2-6; D ambiguous. This specimen was peripheral blood mononuclear cells (PBMCs), taken when the disease was refractory, from a patient treated with antithyroid drugs. The CDR3 is CASSLSTPGANVLTF. For the CDR3, the DNA is TGTGCCAGCAGTTTATCTACCCCTGGGGCCAACGTCCTGACTTTC.